This T cell receptor (beta chain) was captured in a study of cytomegalovirus exposure and HLA in healthy donors. Study-wide results and caveats: What a later analysis reportedly showed was that an Asian-associated ancestry cluster had fewer N-insertions than the approximately 670-donor mean.

The PCR ran on 60 Vbeta and 13 Jbeta primers. Data came from immunoSEQ multiplex PCR; TCRdb stores just in-frame clones and leaves some out. This repertoire shows approximately 100,000 clones, around 85% found once; its top ten account for about 7.7%. Turning to this clone: Its antigen remains unidentified.

The origin of this receptor is a man aged 40-49 years in good health and CMV-seropositive. Sequencing was done on a sample of PBMCs.

CDR3: CASNGSTRREKLFF. CDR3 coding DNA: TGTGCCAGTAACGGCTCAACACGGCGGGAAAAACTGTTTTTT. The gene calls are TRBV19 and TRBJ1-4, with no clear D. The CDR3 sequence is 14 residues long. Trimming stripped 7 bases from V and 8 bases from J, with 17 bases between. In germline, CDR1 is LNHDA, CDR2 SQIVND (reference sequence). Complete variable domain (other parts from reference TRBV19 and TRBJ1-4): DGGITQSPKYLFRKEGQNVTLSCEQNLNHDAMYWYRQDPGQGLRLIYYSQIVNDFQKGDIAEGYSVSREKKESFPLTVTSAQKNPTAFYLCASNGSTRREKLFFGSGTQLSVL.